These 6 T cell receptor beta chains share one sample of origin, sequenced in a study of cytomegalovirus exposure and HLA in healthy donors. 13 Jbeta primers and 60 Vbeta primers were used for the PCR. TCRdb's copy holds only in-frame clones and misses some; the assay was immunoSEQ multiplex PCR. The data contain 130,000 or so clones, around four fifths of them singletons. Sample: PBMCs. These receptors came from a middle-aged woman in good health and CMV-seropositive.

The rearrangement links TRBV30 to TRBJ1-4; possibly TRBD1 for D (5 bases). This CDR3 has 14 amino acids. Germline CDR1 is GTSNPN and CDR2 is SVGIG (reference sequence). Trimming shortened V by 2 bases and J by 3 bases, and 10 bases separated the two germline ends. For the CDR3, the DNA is TGTGCCTGGAGTATCAGGGCCTCTAATGAAAAACTGTTTTTT. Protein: CAWSIRASNEKLFF.

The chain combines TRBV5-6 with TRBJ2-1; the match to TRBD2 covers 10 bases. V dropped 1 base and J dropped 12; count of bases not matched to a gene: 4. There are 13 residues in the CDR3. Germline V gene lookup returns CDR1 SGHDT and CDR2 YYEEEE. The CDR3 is CASSLPSGSMQFF. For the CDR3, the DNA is TGTGCCAGCAGCTTGCCTAGCGGGAGCATGCAGTTCTTC.

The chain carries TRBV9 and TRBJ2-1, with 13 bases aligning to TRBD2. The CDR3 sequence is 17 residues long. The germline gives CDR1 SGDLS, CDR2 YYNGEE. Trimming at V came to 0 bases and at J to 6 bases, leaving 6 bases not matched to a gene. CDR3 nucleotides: TGTGCCAGCAGCGTAGCTCGGACTAGCGGGAGTATCAATGAGCAGTTCTTC. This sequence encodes CASSVARTSGSINEQFF.

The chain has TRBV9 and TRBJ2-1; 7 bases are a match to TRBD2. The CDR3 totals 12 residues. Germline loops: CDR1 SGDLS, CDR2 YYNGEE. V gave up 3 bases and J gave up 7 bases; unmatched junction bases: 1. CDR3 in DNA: TGTGCCAGCAGCGGGGGGGGAAATGAGCAGTTCTTC. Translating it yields CASSGGGNEQFF.

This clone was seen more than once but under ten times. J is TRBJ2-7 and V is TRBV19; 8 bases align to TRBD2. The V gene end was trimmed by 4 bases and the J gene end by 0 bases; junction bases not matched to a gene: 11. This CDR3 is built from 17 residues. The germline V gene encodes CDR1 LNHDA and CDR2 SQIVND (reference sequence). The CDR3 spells CASSRSRLAGTSYEQYF. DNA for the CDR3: TGTGCCAGTAGTAGGAGTCGTCTAGCGGGCACCTCCTACGAGCAGTACTTC.

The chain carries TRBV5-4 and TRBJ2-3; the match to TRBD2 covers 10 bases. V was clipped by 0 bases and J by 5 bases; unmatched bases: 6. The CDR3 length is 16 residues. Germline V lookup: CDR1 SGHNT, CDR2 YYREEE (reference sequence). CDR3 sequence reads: CASSLAQRGGGDTQYF. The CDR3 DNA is TGTGCCAGCAGCTTGGCCCAGCGGGGGGGCGGAGATACGCAGTATTTT.